What follows are 26 T cell receptor beta chains derived from one specimen sequenced in a study of shared clonotypes between healthy human individuals (dated by TCRdb to 2018 to 2021). The library was built by means of the immunoSEQ multiplex PCR assay. TCRdb obtained this table from immuneACCESS and retained in-frame rearrangements with V and J assigned. These tables miss some clones; where compared with another copy, unresolved V genes account for less than half of the shortfall, and the remainder is unexplained. This sample holds over a million clones; 98% were observed only once. About 0.4% of the sample is in the top ten clones. Sequencing was carried out using naive CD4+ T cells sorted from blood. The cell subset or site label for this specimen denotes: CD45RA+ positively selected. The receptors derive from a young man in good health.

This clone has a single count. The rearrangement joins TRBV20-1 to TRBJ1-4; D is uncertain. This CDR3 has 11 amino acids. From germline, CDR1 is DFQATT and CDR2 SNEGSKA (reference sequence). This CDR3 reads CSPQAGEKLFF. CDR3 bases: TGCAGCCCGCAGGCTGGAGAAAAACTGTTTTTT.

This rearrangement joins TRBV29-1 to TRBJ2-4, with D maybe TRBD2 (5 bases). There are 13 residues in the CDR3. V lost 6 bases to trimming and J lost 1 base, with 10 bases between them. Germline assignment: CDR1 SQVTM and CDR2 ANQGSEA. The CDR3 DNA is TGCAGCGTCCTAGCCCCTGCCAAAAACATTCAGTACTTC. Translation gives CSVLAPAKNIQYF.

About this clone itself: This same CDR3 is encoded by further DNA sequences in the sample. The chain employs TRBV18 and TRBJ2-7, with 8 bases aligning to TRBD1. The germline V gene encodes CDR1 KGHSH and CDR2 LQKENI. The CDR3 has 13 residues. Unmatched junction bases numbered 3, after V lost 3 bases and J lost 5 bases. CDR3 sequence reads: CASSPSGGDEQYF. CDR3 DNA: TGTGCCAGCTCACCGTCAGGGGGCGACGAGCAGTACTTC.

Comment on this clone: The identical CDR3 is also encoded by other nucleotide sequences in the sample. V is TRBV7-2 and J is TRBJ1-1; weak D call: TRBD1 (6 bases). The CDR3 is 14 amino acids. The V gene lost 3 bases and the J gene lost 1 base, with 9 bases spanning the gap. Germline lookup yields CDR1 SGHTA and CDR2 FQGNSA. The CDR3 loop is CASSLGAANTEAFF. The CDR3 DNA reads as TGTGCCAGCAGCTTGGGGGCGGCGAACACTGAAGCTTTCTTT.

The gene calls are TRBV6-5 and TRBJ2-1; D gene uncertain. The V end was cut by 2 bases, the J end by 7 bases, with 15 bases between. The germline CDR1 and CDR2 sequences are MNHEY and SVGAGI. This CDR3 is 15 amino acids long. The DNA of the CDR3 is TGTGCCAGCAGTTACGCCCCGACGGTGAGGAATGAGCAGTTCTTC. Residues: CASSYAPTVRNEQFF.

V usage is TRBV2 and J usage is TRBJ1-5; D is perhaps TRBD1 (6 bases). CDR1 SNHLY and CDR2 FYNNEI come from the germline V gene. With 6 bases removed from V and 5 bases from J, the gap between germline ends came to 20 bases. The CDR3 sequence is 16 residues long. The CDR3 bases are TGTGCCAGCAGGAGCACAGGGACGTGGTTAGATCAGCCCCAGCATTTT. It translates to CASRSTGTWLDQPQHF. Drawing the rest from reference TRBV2 and TRBJ1-5, the complete variable domain is EPEVTQTPSHQVTQMGQEVILRCVPISNHLYFYWYRQILGQKVEFLVSFYNNEISEKSEIFDDQFSVERPDGSNFTLKIRSTKLEDSAMYFCASRSTGTWLDQPQHFGDGTRLSIL.

The chain carries TRBV5-6 and TRBJ2-7; D gene ambiguous. The CDR3 covers 15 residues. CDR1 and CDR2 (germline): SGHDT, YYEEEE. Trimming took off 0 bases at V and 0 bases at J, with 10 bases between the two ends. The CDR3 nucleotides are TGTGCCAGCAGCTTGGCCGGCCCTAGCTCCTACGAGCAGTACTTC. Translation: CASSLAGPSSYEQYF.

The sample holds one count of this clone. The chain is built from TRBV19 and TRBJ2-7; 10 nucleotides align to TRBD2. The CDR3 spans 15 residues. Germline loops: CDR1 LNHDA, CDR2 SQIVND (reference sequence). The junction had 6 bases not matched to a gene; V was cut back by 3 bases and J by 4 bases. CDR3 in amino acids: CASSIRAGGPYEQYF. CDR3 nucleotides: TGTGCCAGTAGTATCCGAGCGGGAGGGCCATACGAGCAGTACTTC. Supplemented by reference TRBV19 and TRBJ2-7, the full variable domain reads DGGITQSPKYLFRKEGQNVTLSCEQNLNHDAMYWYRQDPGQGLRLIYYSQIVNDFQKGDIAEGYSVSREKKESFPLTVTSAQKNPTAFYLCASSIRAGGPYEQYFGPGTRLTVT.

On this clone itself: Within the sample, other DNA sequences also encode this same CDR3. The gene calls are TRBV11-2 and TRBJ2-7, with TRBD2 matching 9 bases. The germline V gene encodes CDR1 SGHAT and CDR2 FQNNGV. The CDR3 is 14 residues long. The J segment lost 2 bases and the V segment lost 4 bases, leaving 3 bases of the junction unmatched. The CDR3 region is CASSSSSGTYEQYF. The CDR3 DNA sequence: TGTGCCAGCAGCTCCTCTAGCGGGACCTACGAGCAGTACTTC.

The gene calls are TRBV4-3 and TRBJ2-1; tentative D call: TRBD1 (6 bases). Trimming stripped 0 bases from V and 6 bases from J, with 12 bases between. The CDR3 is made up of 15 amino acids. Germline V gene data show CDR1 as LGHNA and CDR2 as YSLEER. CDR3 region: CASSQDARGGNEQFF. The CDR3 region has the DNA TGCGCCAGCAGCCAAGATGCCAGGGGCGGCAATGAGCAGTTCTTC.

This chain joins TRBV15 and TRBJ2-1; TRBD2 aligns across 10 bases. The V gene's germline CDR1 is LNHNV and CDR2 YYDKDF (reference sequence). This CDR3 has 15 residues. J gave up 5 bases and V 5 bases, and 6 bases lay outside the gene matches. The CDR3 DNA follows: TGTGCCACCAGCCTAGCTAGCGGGGGAAACAATGAGCAGTTCTTC. Its translation is CATSLASGGNNEQFF. The variable domain in full, with the rest retrieved from reference TRBV15 and TRBJ2-1, is DAMVIQNPRYQVTQFGKPVTLSCSQTLNHNVMYWYQQKSSQAPKLLFHYYDKDFNNEADTPDNFQSRRPNTSFCFLDIRSPGLGDTAMYLCATSLASGGNNEQFFGPGTRLTVL.

The V and J genes are TRBV30 and TRBJ2-7, with TRBD1 matching over 9 bases. The CDR3 covers 19 residues. Germline CDR1 is GTSNPN and CDR2 is SVGIG (reference sequence). The ends lost 0 bases at V and 0 bases at J; junction bases unmatched: 15. The CDR3 loop is CAWSVIYPQRQGDSYEQYF. CDR3 DNA: TGTGCCTGGAGTGTAATTTACCCCCAAAGACAGGGGGACTCCTACGAGCAGTACTTC.

The chain carries TRBV4-2 and TRBJ1-5, with D unclear. CDR1 is LGHNA, CDR2 YNFKEQ, per germline. Trimming took 0 bases from V and 4 from J, leaving 4 bases between them. The CDR3 loop spans 13 amino acids. The CDR3 reads CASSQDMNQPQHF. For the CDR3, the DNA is TGTGCCAGCAGCCAAGATATGAATCAGCCCCAGCATTTT.

The chain employs TRBV7-9 and TRBJ1-1; the D is unclear. CDR3 size: 13 residues. Germline V gene lookup returns CDR1 SEHNR and CDR2 FQNEAQ (reference sequence). The V end lost 3 bases, the J end lost 1 base, and 6 bases lay between the germline ends. CDR3 DNA sequence: TGTGCCAGCAGCTTCTGGGGGAACACTGAAGCTTTCTTT. Protein sequence: CASSFWGNTEAFF. Variable domain in full (rest from reference TRBV7-9 and TRBJ1-1): DTGVSQNPRHKITKRGQNVTFRCDPISEHNRLYWYRQTLGQGPEFLTYFQNEAQLEKSRLLSDRFSAERPKGSFSTLEIQRTEQGDSAMYLCASSFWGNTEAFFGQGTRLTVV.

The rearrangement uses TRBV28 and TRBJ2-7; 7 bases match TRBD1. The CDR3 has 14 residues. The germline gives CDR1 MDHEN, CDR2 SYDVKM. The junction had 8 bases not matched to a gene; V was cut back by 5 bases and J by 4 bases. CDR3: CASSDREPRYEQYF. The CDR3 DNA reads as TGTGCCAGCAGTGACAGGGAACCTAGGTACGAGCAGTACTTC.

The chain couples TRBV6-1 to TRBJ1-1; 7 positions agree with TRBD1. Trimming cost V 4 bases and J 5 bases; bases outside gene matches: 13. The CDR3 totals 16 residues. Germline loops: CDR1 MNHNS, CDR2 SASEGT. The CDR3 loop reads CASSGGQVKRTTEAFF. The CDR3 DNA is TGTGCCAGCAGTGGCGGACAGGTGAAGAGAACAACTGAAGCTTTCTTT.

Details on this clone: The same CDR3 can be traced to other DNA sequences in this sample. The chain links TRBV5-1 to TRBJ2-5; 7 nucleotides match TRBD1. From germline, CDR1 is SGHRS and CDR2 YFSETQ. Germline trimming cut 0 bases from V and 5 bases from J; bases unmatched to any gene: 4. The CDR3 sequence is 14 residues long. CDR3 DNA sequence: TGCGCCAGCAGCTTGGGGACAGGCTCCGAGACCCAGTACTTC. It translates to CASSLGTGSETQYF. Based on the CDR3 plus reference TRBV5-1 and TRBJ2-5, the full variable domain is KAGVTQTPRYLIKTRGQQVTLSCSPISGHRSVSWYQQTPGQGLQFLFEYFSETQRNKGNFPGRFSGRQFSNSRSEMNVSTLELGDSALYLCASSLGTGSETQYFGPGTRLLVL.

This chain uses TRBV5-1 with TRBJ1-5, with 8 bases lining up with TRBD1. This CDR3 comprises 15 residues. After removal of 4 bases from V and 4 bases from J, the junction contained 7 bases not matched to a gene. Per the germline V gene, CDR1 is SGHRS and CDR2 is YFSETQ. CDR3 nucleotide sequence: TGCGCCAGCAGCCCCTTCACAGGGGGGAATCAGCCCCAGCATTTT. Translating it yields CASSPFTGGNQPQHF.

V gene TRBV5-1 combines with J gene TRBJ1-4; 7 nucleotides align to TRBD1. The CDR3 is made up of 15 amino acids. The V gene's germline CDR1 is SGHRS and CDR2 YFSETQ. The J segment lost 7 bases and the V segment lost 0 bases, leaving 6 bases of the junction unmatched. The CDR3 sequence is CASSLGQGKGEKLFF. The CDR3 bases are TGCGCCAGCAGCTTGGGACAGGGAAAGGGTGAAAAACTGTTTTTT. The full variable domain, completed using reference TRBV5-1 and TRBJ1-4, is KAGVTQTPRYLIKTRGQQVTLSCSPISGHRSVSWYQQTPGQGLQFLFEYFSETQRNKGNFPGRFSGRQFSNSRSEMNVSTLELGDSALYLCASSLGQGKGEKLFFGSGTQLSVL.

The chain couples TRBV27 to TRBJ2-2; D is tentatively TRBD1 or TRBD2 (5 bases each). Trimming shortened V by 5 bases and J by 6 bases, and 16 bases separated the two germline ends. Germline V gene lookup returns CDR1 MNHEY and CDR2 SMNVEV (reference sequence). The CDR3 covers 15 residues. The CDR3 here is CASSPTGTHPGELFF. For the CDR3, the DNA is TGTGCCAGCAGTCCAACCGGGACGCATCCCGGGGAGCTGTTTTTT.

The gene calls are TRBV28 and TRBJ1-2, with D possibly matching TRBD1 (5 bases). The CDR3 is made up of 14 amino acids. V lost 6 bases and J 4 bases, leaving 15 bases between the germline ends. Germline V gene lookup returns CDR1 MDHEN and CDR2 SYDVKM. The CDR3 DNA sequence: TGTGCCAGCAGCCTCCGGGACCTCATCTATGGCTACACCTTC. Encoded protein: CASSLRDLIYGYTF.

The chain recombines TRBV5-4 with TRBJ1-2; D perhaps matches TRBD1 (6 bases). V shed 2 bases and J shed 4 bases, with 15 bases lying between them. The CDR3 runs to 15 residues. The germline V gene has CDR1 SGHNT and CDR2 YYREEE (reference sequence). Here the CDR3 reads CASSFGPDRTYGYTF. The CDR3 coding sequence is TGTGCCAGCAGCTTTGGTCCGGACAGAACCTATGGCTACACCTTC.

The chain carries TRBV7-2 and TRBJ1-1; 10 bases map to TRBD1. Trimming removed 0 bases from V and 1 base from J; junction bases left unmatched: 8. CDR3 length equals 18 residues. Germline V gene sequence: CDR1 SGHTA, CDR2 FQGNSA. The CDR3 coding sequence is TGTGCCAGCAGCTTAGCGCTTTGGAGACAGGGGGCGAACACTGAAGCTTTCTTT. It specifies CASSLALWRQGANTEAFF.

The chain is built from TRBV29-1 and TRBJ2-7; the match to TRBD2 covers 8 bases. The CDR3 totals 12 residues. Losses at the gene ends were 7 bases for V and 2 bases for J; bases not matched to a gene: 4. CDR1 is SQVTM and CDR2 is ANQGSEA in the germline V gene. Here the CDR3 reads CSGSAGAYEQYF. DNA of the CDR3: TGCAGCGGGTCAGCGGGAGCCTACGAGCAGTACTTC.

This clone appeared a few times. Other nucleotide sequences in the sample specify the same CDR3. The chain joins TRBV18 to TRBJ2-7; tentatively, D is TRBD2 (5 bases). This CDR3 spans 13 amino acids. V was cut by 3 bases and J by 2 bases, with 8 bases left in between. Germline CDR1 is KGHSH and CDR2 is LQKENI. The CDR3 region has the DNA TGTGCCAGCTCACCTACCGGGACCTACGAGCAGTACTTC. Translation: CASSPTGTYEQYF.

V is TRBV7-3 and J is TRBJ2-2; D might be TRBD1 or TRBD2, each matching 5 bases. In germline, CDR1 is SGHTA, CDR2 FQGTGA. Trimming pared 4 bases from V and 6 bases from J, leaving 12 bases between. The CDR3 covers 14 residues. The chain's CDR3 is CASSSGTIPGELFF. DNA of the CDR3: TGTGCCAGCAGCTCAGGGACGATTCCCGGGGAGCTGTTTTTT.